Listed below are T cell receptor beta chains from one sample, sequenced in a study of cytomegalovirus exposure and HLA in healthy donors. The data were produced by immunoSEQ multiplex PCR, yet TCRdb's version contains in-frame clones alone and is incomplete. In the table there are about 160,000 clones, roughly 78% of which are singletons. Sample: PBMCs. The receptor source for this set is a man aged 40-50 years in good health and CMV-seronegative. Both conserved end residues are part of each CDR3. Each record gives: D gene, V gene, J gene, CDR3 DNA, CDR3 protein. The D gene is left open where the match is weak.

d_call: NA; v_call: TRBV10-1; j_call: TRBJ1-2; cdr3_nt: TGCGCCAGCAGTGAGTCTATGACAGTCCGTTATTGGAATGGCTACACCTTC; cdr3_aa: CASSESMTVRYWNGYTF
d_call: TRBD2; v_call: TRBV6-1; j_call: TRBJ2-3; cdr3_nt: TGTGCCAGCAGTGACCTACTAGCGGGAGGGCCTTCAGATACGCAGTATTTT; cdr3_aa: CASSDLLAGGPSDTQYF
d_call: NA; v_call: TRBV10-3; j_call: TRBJ2-5; cdr3_nt: TGTGCCATCAGTGAGGTGGCGGGAACCCAAGAGACCCAGTACTTC; cdr3_aa: CAISEVAGTQETQYF
d_call: TRBD1; v_call: TRBV6-5; j_call: TRBJ2-1; cdr3_nt: TGTGCCAGCAGTTACGGGCACAGGGGCAATGAGCAGTTCTTC; cdr3_aa: CASSYGHRGNEQFF
d_call: TRBD2; v_call: TRBV7-8; j_call: TRBJ2-7; cdr3_nt: TGTGCCAGCAGTCGGGCCGGGGGGAGCTCCTACGAGCAGTACTTC; cdr3_aa: CASSRAGGSSYEQYF
d_call: NA; v_call: TRBV5-4; j_call: TRBJ2-5; cdr3_nt: TGTGCCAGCAGCGCTGACTGGGTGCGGGAGACCCAGTACTTC; cdr3_aa: CASSADWVRETQYF
d_call: NA; v_call: TRBV5-1; j_call: TRBJ2-5; cdr3_nt: TGCGCCAGCAGCTTGGGGGCTGGGCGCCTAGGGGGAGAGACCCAGTACTTC; cdr3_aa: CASSLGAGRLGGETQYF
d_call: TRBD1; v_call: TRBV6-5; j_call: TRBJ2-7; cdr3_nt: TGTGCCAGCAGTTACTCGAGGGACAGGGCCCCCTACGAGCAGTACTTC; cdr3_aa: CASSYSRDRAPYEQYF
d_call: NA; v_call: TRBV7-9; j_call: TRBJ2-5; cdr3_nt: TGTGCCAGCAGTTCCGGGACGGGGGACGCGACCCAGTACTTC; cdr3_aa: CASSSGTGDATQYF
d_call: NA; v_call: TRBV5-4; j_call: TRBJ1-5; cdr3_nt: TGTGCCAGCAGCTCCGGAGATGATCAGCCCCAGCATTTT; cdr3_aa: CASSSGDDQPQHF
d_call: NA; v_call: TRBV27; j_call: TRBJ1-1; cdr3_nt: TGTGCCAGCAGTTTAACCGGGAACACTGAAGCTTTCTTT; cdr3_aa: CASSLTGNTEAFF